Sequencing of this T cell receptor (beta chain) was carried out in a study of T cell changes during pregnancy in multiple sclerosis. V was shortened by 3 bases and J by 6 bases, with 21 bases between the two germline ends. This CDR3 contains 16 residues. Germline V gene data show CDR1 as LNHDA and CDR2 as SQIVND (reference sequence). Generated by immunoSEQ multiplex PCR, the TCRdb table keeps only in-frame clones and is missing some. The table shows around 73,000 clones, with roughly 92% occurring only once. The receptor comes from a female donor in good health, enrolled as a control in a pregnancy study. The V gene is TRBV19, the J gene TRBJ2-7, with D possibly being TRBD2 (6 bases). Material: peripheral blood, obtained in the third trimester of pregnancy. Here the CDR3 DNA reads TGTGCCAGTAGTATCTGGGGATATGGCGGGATGAGCGAGCAGTACTTC. Translation gives CASSIWGYGGMSEQYF.